The rows below give T cell receptor beta chains drawn from one sample of a study of T cell responses to AZD1222 COVID-19 vaccine. TCRdb keeps only in-frame clones here, not all; method: immunoSEQ multiplex PCR. There are approximately 150,000 clones in the sample; 75% to 95% occur only once, and approximately 3% lies in the top ten. The sample here was peripheral blood, taken on day 0 of AZD1222 vaccination. The source is an adult in good health. Each CDR3 is given with its conserved first and last residue. The D gene is left open where the match is weak. A row's size may be missing; if present it is once, few, many or a size class.

cdr3_nt cdr3_aa d_call j_call clone_size v_call
TGTGCCAGCAGCCCGCTTGGGTCAGAGACCCAGTACTTC CASSPLGSETQYF . TRBJ2-5 . TRBV7-3
TGTGCCAGCAGTAACCCGGGACTAGCGGGGGGGCACACCACAGATACGCAGTATTTT CASSNPGLAGGHTTDTQYF TRBD2 TRBJ2-3 once TRBV6-2/TRBV6-3
TGTGCCAGCAACCTAGGACAGGGCGGTCGAGGCGGGGAGCTGTTTTTT CASNLGQGGRGGELFF TRBD1 TRBJ2-2 . TRBV27
TGTGCCACCAGTGGTCCGAGGCATGAGCAGTTCTTC CATSGPRHEQFF . TRBJ2-1 . TRBV24-1
TGTGCCAGCTCACCTCTACCTACTAGCGGGGGGGACAAAGAGTTCTTC CASSPLPTSGGDKEFF TRBD2 TRBJ2-1 . TRBV18
TGTGCCAGCAGTCCGCGGGGGAAGACTGAAGCTTTCTTT CASSPRGKTEAFF . TRBJ1-1 . TRBV27
TGTGCCAGCAGCATGACAGGGGGGGACACCGGGGAGCTGTTTTTT CASSMTGGDTGELFF TRBD1 TRBJ2-2 . TRBV7-2
TGTGCCAGCAGTTACTCGACGACAGTCTATGGCTACACCTTC CASSYSTTVYGYTF . TRBJ1-2 . TRBV6-5
TGCAGTGCTAGTTTCAGGAGGGAGAATCAGCCCCAGCATTTT CSASFRRENQPQHF . TRBJ1-5 . TRBV20-1
TGTGCCAGCAGCGAGGAGACCCAGTACTTC CASSEETQYF . TRBJ2-5 . TRBV7-9
TGCGCCAGCAGGGGCAGCAACTATGGCTACACCTTC CASRGSNYGYTF . TRBJ1-2 . TRBV5-1
TGTGCCAGCAGCTCCTTCTCGGCCTCTGGGGCCAACGTCCTGACTTTC CASSSFSASGANVLTF . TRBJ2-6 . TRBV5-6
TGCGCCAGCAGCCCCGGGGAGCGGGGCTCTGAGACCCAGTACTTC CASSPGERGSETQYF TRBD2 TRBJ2-5 . TRBV5-1
TGTGCCAGCAGCTTGGCGACAGGGGGGTCTGCCTATGGCTACACCTTC CASSLATGGSAYGYTF TRBD1 TRBJ1-2 . TRBV5-5
TGTGCCAGCAGCGTAGAGAAGGAGGGAAACACCATATATTTT CASSVEKEGNTIYF . TRBJ1-3 . TRBV9
TGTGCCAGCAGGGGGACAGGGGGCTCTGGAAACACCATATATTTT CASRGTGGSGNTIYF TRBD1 TRBJ1-3 . TRBV6-6